This T cell receptor (beta chain) stems from a study of blood T cell repertoires in COVID-19. Germline CDR1 reads LNHDA; CDR2 reads SQIVND (reference sequence). The CDR3 runs to 14 residues. Trimming took 4 bases from V and 6 from J, leaving 13 bases between them. Seattle-derived patients entered the study during active infection and were followed longitudinally. Assay used: immunoSEQ multiplex PCR; TCRdb lists only in-frame clones, some missing. The sample consists of tens of thousands of clones, over 80% of them appearing once. The chain joins TRBV19 to TRBJ2-1, with D possibly matching TRBD2 (5 bases). This clonotype was obtained from a middle-aged man with COVID-19, enrolled during active disease. The sequencing input was peripheral blood. For the CDR3, the DNA is TGTGCCAGTAGTAGGGGTACTAGTCTCAATGAGCAGTTCTTC. It yields the protein CASSRGTSLNEQFF. Using reference TRBV19 and TRBJ2-1 for the parts outside the CDR3, the full variable domain is DGGITQSPKYLFRKEGQNVTLSCEQNLNHDAMYWYRQDPGQGLRLIYYSQIVNDFQKGDIAEGYSVSREKKESFPLTVTSAQKNPTAFYLCASSRGTSLNEQFFGPGTRLTVL.